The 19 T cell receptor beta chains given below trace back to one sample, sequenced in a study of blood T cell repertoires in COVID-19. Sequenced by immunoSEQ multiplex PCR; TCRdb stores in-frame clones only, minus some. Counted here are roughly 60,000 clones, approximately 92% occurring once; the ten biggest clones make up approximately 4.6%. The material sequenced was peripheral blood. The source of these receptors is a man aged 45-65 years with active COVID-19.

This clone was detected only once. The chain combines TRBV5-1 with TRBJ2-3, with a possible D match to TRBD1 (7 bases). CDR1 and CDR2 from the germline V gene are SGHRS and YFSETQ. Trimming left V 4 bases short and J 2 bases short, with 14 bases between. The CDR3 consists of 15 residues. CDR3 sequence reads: CASSQEGAFTDTQYF. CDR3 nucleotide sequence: TGCGCCAGCAGCCAGGAGGGGGCCTTCACAGATACGCAGTATTTT.

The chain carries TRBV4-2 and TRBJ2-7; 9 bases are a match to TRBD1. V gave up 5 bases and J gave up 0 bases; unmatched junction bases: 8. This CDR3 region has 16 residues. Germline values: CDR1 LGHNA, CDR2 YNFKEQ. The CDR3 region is CASSGTGTGSSYEQYF. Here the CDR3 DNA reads TGTGCCAGCAGCGGTACCGGGACAGGGAGCTCCTACGAGCAGTACTTC.

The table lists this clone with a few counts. The CDR3 DNA reads as TGTGCCAGCAGCTTATCTCAGCGGGATGCAGATACGCAGTATTTT. As protein: CASSLSQRDADTQYF. The genes are TRBV7-8 and TRBJ2-3, with 7 bases lining up with TRBD2. There are 15 residues in the CDR3. J was trimmed by 4 bases and V by 2 bases; bases with no gene match: 6. CDR1 and CDR2 (germline): SGHVS, FQNEAQ.

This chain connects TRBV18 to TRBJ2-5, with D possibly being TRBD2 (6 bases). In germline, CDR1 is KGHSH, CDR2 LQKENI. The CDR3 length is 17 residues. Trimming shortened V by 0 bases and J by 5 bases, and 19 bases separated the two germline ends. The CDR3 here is CASSPPAGRRAQETQYF. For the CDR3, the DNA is TGTGCCAGCTCACCACCGGCGGGGAGGAGGGCCCAGGAGACCCAGTACTTC.

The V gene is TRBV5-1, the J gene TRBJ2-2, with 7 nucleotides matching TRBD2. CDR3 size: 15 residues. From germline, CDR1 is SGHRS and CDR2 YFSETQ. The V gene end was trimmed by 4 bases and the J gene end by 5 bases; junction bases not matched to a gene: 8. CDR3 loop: CASSPHGGGTGELFF. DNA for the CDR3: TGCGCCAGCAGCCCCCATGGGGGAGGGACCGGGGAGCTGTTTTTT.

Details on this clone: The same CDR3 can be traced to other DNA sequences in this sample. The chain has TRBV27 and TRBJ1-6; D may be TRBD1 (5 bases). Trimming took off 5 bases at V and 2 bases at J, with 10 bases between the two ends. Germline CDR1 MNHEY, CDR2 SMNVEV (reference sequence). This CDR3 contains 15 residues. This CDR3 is CASSEGGAYNSPLHF. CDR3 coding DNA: TGTGCCAGCAGTGAGGGAGGGGCCTATAATTCACCCCTCCACTTT.

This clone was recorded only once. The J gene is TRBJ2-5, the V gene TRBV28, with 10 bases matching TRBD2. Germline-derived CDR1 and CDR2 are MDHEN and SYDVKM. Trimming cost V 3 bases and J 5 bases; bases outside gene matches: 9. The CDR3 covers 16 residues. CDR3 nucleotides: TGTGCCAGCAGTTTTAGCGGGGGGCAGGGTCTGGAGACCCAGTACTTC. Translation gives CASSFSGGQGLETQYF.

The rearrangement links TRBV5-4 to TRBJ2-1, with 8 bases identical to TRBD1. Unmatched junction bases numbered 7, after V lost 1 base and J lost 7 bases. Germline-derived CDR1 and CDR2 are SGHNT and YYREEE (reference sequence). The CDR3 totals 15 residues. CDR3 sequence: CASSLRDRGGNEQFF. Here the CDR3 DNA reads TGTGCCAGCAGCTTGCGTGACAGGGGTGGGAATGAGCAGTTCTTC.

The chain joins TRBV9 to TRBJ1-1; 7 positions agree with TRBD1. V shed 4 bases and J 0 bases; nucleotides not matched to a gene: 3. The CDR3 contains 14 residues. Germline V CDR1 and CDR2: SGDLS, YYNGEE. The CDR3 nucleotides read TGTGCCAGCAGCTTGGGACAGATGAACACTGAAGCTTTCTTT. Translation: CASSLGQMNTEAFF.

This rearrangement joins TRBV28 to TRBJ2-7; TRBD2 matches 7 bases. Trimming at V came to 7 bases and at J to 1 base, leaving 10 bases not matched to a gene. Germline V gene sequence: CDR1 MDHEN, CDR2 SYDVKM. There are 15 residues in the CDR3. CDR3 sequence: CASKKREGRSYEQYF. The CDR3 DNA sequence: TGTGCCAGCAAAAAGAGGGAGGGAAGGTCCTACGAGCAGTACTTC.

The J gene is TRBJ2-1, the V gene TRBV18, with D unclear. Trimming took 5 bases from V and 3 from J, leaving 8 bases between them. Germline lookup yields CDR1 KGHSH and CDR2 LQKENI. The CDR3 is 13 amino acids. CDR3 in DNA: TGTGCCAGCTCAACAGAAGACTACAATGAGCAGTTCTTC. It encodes CASSTEDYNEQFF. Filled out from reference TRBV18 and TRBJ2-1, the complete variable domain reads NAGVMQNPRHLVRRRGQEARLRCSPMKGHSHVYWYRQLPEEGLKFMVYLQKENIIDESGMPKERFSAEFPKEGPSILRIQQVVRGDSAAYFCASSTEDYNEQFFGPGTRLTVL.

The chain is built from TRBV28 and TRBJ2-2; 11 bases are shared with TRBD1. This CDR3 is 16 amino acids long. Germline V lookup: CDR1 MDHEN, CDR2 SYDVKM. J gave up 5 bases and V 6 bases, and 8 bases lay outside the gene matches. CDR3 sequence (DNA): TGTGCCAGCAGATGGACAGGGGGCCTATTAACCGGGGAGCTGTTTTTT. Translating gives CASRWTGGLLTGELFF.

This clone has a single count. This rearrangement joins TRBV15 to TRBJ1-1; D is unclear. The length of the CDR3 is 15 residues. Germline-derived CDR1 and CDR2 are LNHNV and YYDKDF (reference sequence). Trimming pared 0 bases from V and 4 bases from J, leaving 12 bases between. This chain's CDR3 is CATSRDAGSGTEAFF. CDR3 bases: TGTGCCACCAGCAGAGACGCCGGGAGCGGCACTGAAGCTTTCTTT.

The CDR3 nucleotides read TGTGCCAGCAGTTCACGACAGAGAAATTCACCCCTCCACTTT. Translating gives CASSSRQRNSPLHF. The chain uses TRBV28 and TRBJ1-6; the D gene is possibly TRBD1 (5 bases). CDR3 length: 14 amino acids. The germline V gene encodes CDR1 MDHEN and CDR2 SYDVKM. V lost 4 bases to trimming and J lost 7 bases, with 11 bases between them.

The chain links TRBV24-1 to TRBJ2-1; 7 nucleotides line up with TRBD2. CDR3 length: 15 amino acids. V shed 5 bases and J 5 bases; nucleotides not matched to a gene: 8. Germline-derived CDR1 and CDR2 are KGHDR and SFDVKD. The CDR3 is CATSAPGGTNNEQFF. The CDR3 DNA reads TGTGCCACCAGTGCCCCGGGCGGGACTAACAATGAGCAGTTCTTC.

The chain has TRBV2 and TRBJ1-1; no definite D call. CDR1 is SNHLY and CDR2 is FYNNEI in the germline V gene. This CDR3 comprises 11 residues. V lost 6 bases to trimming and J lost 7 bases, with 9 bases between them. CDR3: CASRGEFEAFF. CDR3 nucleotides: TGTGCCAGCAGAGGAGAGTTTGAAGCTTTCTTT.

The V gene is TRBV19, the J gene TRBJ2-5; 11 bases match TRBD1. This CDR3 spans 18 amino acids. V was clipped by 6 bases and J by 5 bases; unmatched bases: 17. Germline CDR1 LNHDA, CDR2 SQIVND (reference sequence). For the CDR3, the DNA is TGTGCCAGTAGCCCCCGGGGGACAGGGGGAGGAGTAAGGGAGACCCAGTACTTC. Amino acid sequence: CASSPRGTGGGVRETQYF.

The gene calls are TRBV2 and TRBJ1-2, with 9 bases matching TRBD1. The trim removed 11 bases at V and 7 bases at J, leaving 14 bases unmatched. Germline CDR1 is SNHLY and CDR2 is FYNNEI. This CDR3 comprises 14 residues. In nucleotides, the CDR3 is TGTGCCCACCTCGTGGGGGAGGACAGGGGTGGCTACACCTTC. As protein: CAHLVGEDRGGYTF. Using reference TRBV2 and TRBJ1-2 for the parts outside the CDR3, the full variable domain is EPEVTQTPSHQVTQMGQEVILRCVPISNHLYFYWYRQILGQKVEFLVSFYNNEISEKSEIFDDQFSVERPDGSNFTLKIRSTKLEDSAMYFCAHLVGEDRGGYTFGSGTRLTVV.

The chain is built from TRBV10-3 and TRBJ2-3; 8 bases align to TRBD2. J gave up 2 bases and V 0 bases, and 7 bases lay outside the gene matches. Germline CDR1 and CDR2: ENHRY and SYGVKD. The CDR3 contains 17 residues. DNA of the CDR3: TGTGCCATCAGTGAGTCGTTGCTAGCGGGCCCCACAGATACGCAGTATTTT. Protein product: CAISESLLAGPTDTQYF.